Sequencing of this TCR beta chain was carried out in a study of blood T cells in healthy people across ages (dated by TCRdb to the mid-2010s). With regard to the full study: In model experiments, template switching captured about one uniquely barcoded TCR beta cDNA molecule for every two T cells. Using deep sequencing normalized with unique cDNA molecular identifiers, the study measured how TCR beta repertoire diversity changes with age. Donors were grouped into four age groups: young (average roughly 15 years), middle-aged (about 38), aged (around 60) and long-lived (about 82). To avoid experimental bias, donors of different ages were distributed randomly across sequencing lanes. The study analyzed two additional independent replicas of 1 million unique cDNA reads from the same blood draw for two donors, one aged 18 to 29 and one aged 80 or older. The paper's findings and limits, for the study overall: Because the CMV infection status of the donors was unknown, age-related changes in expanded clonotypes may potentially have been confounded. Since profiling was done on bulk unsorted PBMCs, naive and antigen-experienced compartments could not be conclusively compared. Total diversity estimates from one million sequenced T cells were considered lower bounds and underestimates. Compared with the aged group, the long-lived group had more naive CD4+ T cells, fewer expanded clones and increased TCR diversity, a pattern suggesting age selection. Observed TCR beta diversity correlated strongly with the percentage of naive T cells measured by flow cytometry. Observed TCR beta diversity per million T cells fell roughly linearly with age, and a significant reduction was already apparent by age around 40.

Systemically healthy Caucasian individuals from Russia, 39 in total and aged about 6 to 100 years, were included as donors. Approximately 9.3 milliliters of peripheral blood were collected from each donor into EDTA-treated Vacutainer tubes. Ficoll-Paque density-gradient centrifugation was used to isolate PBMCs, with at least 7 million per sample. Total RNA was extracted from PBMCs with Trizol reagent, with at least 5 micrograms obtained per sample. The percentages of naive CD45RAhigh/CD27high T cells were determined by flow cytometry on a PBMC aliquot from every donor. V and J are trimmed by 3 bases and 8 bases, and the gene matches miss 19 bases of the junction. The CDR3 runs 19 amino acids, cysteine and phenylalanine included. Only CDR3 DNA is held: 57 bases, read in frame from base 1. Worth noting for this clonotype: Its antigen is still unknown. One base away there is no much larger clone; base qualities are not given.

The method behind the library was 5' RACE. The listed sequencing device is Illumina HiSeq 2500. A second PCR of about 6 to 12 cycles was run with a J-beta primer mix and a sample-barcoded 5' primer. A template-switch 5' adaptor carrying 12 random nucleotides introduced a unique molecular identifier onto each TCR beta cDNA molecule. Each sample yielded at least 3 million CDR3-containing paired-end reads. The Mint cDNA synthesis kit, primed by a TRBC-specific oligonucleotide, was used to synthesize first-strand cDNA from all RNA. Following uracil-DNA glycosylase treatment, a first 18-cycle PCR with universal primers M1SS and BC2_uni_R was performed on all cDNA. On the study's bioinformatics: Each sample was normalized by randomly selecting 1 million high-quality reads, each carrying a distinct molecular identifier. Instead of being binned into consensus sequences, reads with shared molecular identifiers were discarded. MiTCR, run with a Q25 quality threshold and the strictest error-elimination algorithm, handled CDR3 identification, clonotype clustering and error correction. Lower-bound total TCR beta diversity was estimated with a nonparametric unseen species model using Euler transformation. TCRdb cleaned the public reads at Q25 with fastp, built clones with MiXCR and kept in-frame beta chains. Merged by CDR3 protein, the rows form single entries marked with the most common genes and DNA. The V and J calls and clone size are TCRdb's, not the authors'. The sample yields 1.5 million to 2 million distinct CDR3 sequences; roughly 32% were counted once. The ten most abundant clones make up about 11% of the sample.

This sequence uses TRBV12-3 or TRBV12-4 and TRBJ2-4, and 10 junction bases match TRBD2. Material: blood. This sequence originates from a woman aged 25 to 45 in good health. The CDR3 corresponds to CASSLVLVEAGGPGHIQYF. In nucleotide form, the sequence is TGTGCCAGCAGTTTGGTTTTGGTGGAAGCGGGAGGGCCGGGACACATTCAGTACTTC.